The rows below give T cell receptor beta chains drawn from one sample of a study of blood T cell repertoires in COVID-19. Here immunoSEQ multiplex PCR was the method, and the copy in TCRdb shows in-frame clones only, minus some. The sample has a few hundred thousand clones; 88% are singletons. Sequencing input: PBMCs or T cells enriched from blood (not recorded which). The receptors were sampled from a woman in her late teens or twenties who had recovered from COVID-19. Both conserved end residues are part of each CDR3. D genes are given only for firm matches. Not every row has a clone size; where given, it reads once, few, many or a size class.

J gene: TRBJ1-6
clone size: few
V gene: TRBV7-9
D gene: .
CDR3 protein: CASSLQEVPYNSPLHF
CDR3 DNA: TGTGCCAGCAGCTTACAAGAGGTGCCCTATAATTCACCCCTCCACTTT

J gene: TRBJ2-2
clone size: .
V gene: TRBV10-1
D gene: TRBD2
CDR3 protein: CASSEGGVHANTGELFF
CDR3 DNA: TGCGCCAGCAGTGAGGGGGGGGTCCACGCGAACACCGGGGAGCTGTTTTTT

J gene: TRBJ2-1
clone size: .
V gene: TRBV7-9
D gene: .
CDR3 protein: CASSGRGVQYNEQFF
CDR3 DNA: TGTGCCAGCAGCGGGAGGGGGGTACAGTACAATGAGCAGTTCTTC

J gene: TRBJ1-1
clone size: .
V gene: TRBV7-9
D gene: .
CDR3 protein: CASSRTAANTEAFF
CDR3 DNA: TGTGCCAGCAGCCGGACAGCCGCGAACACTGAAGCTTTCTTT

J gene: TRBJ1-2
clone size: .
V gene: TRBV2
D gene: TRBD1
CDR3 protein: CASNDNRGVYGYTF
CDR3 DNA: TGTGCCAGCAATGATAACAGGGGAGTCTATGGCTACACCTTC

J gene: TRBJ1-1
clone size: .
V gene: TRBV6-5
D gene: .
CDR3 protein: CATLARNTEAFF
CDR3 DNA: TGTGCCACCCTAGCGAGAAACACTGAAGCTTTCTTT

J gene: TRBJ1-5
clone size: few
V gene: TRBV5-4
D gene: .
CDR3 protein: CASSRTLDQPQHF
CDR3 DNA: TGTGCCAGCAGCAGGACACTGGATCAGCCCCAGCATTTT

J gene: TRBJ1-2
clone size: .
V gene: TRBV5-6
D gene: TRBD1
CDR3 protein: CASSWYSGGSTYGYTF
CDR3 DNA: TGTGCCAGCAGCTGGTACTCAGGGGGATCTACCTATGGCTACACCTTC

J gene: TRBJ2-2
clone size: .
V gene: TRBV19
D gene: .
CDR3 protein: CASSIRDLTGELFF
CDR3 DNA: TGTGCCAGTAGTATTCGGGATTTGACCGGGGAGCTGTTTTTT

J gene: TRBJ1-5
clone size: .
V gene: TRBV5-8
D gene: TRBD1
CDR3 protein: CASSLTGGRGQPQHF
CDR3 DNA: TGTGCCAGCAGCCTGACAGGGGGCCGGGGTCAGCCCCAGCATTTT

J gene: TRBJ1-4
clone size: .
V gene: TRBV28
D gene: .
CDR3 protein: CASATLYVQNNEKLFF
CDR3 DNA: TGTGCCAGCGCCACCCTGTACGTTCAGAATAATGAAAAACTGTTTTTT

J gene: TRBJ1-5
clone size: .
V gene: TRBV6-4
D gene: .
CDR3 protein: CASSESSRNQPQHF
CDR3 DNA: TGTGCCAGCAGTGAATCCTCCCGCAATCAGCCCCAGCATTTT

J gene: TRBJ2-3
clone size: .
V gene: TRBV5-1
D gene: TRBD1
CDR3 protein: CASSLRGQGDTDTQYF
CDR3 DNA: TGCGCCAGCAGCTTACGAGGGCAGGGGGACACAGATACGCAGTATTTT

J gene: TRBJ1-4
clone size: .
V gene: TRBV7-2
D gene: .
CDR3 protein: CASSLFPNSGEKLFF
CDR3 DNA: TGTGCCAGCAGCTTATTTCCGAATTCGGGGGAAAAACTGTTTTTT

J gene: TRBJ2-7
clone size: .
V gene: TRBV6-5
D gene: .
CDR3 protein: CATNSYEQYF
CDR3 DNA: TGTGCCACCAACTCCTACGAGCAGTACTTC

J gene: TRBJ2-1
clone size: .
V gene: TRBV9
D gene: .
CDR3 protein: CASSLARGLSNEQFF
CDR3 DNA: TGTGCCAGCAGCCTAGCGAGGGGGCTCTCCAATGAGCAGTTCTTC

J gene: TRBJ1-2
clone size: .
V gene: TRBV7-9
D gene: TRBD1
CDR3 protein: CASSLSTGRYGYTF
CDR3 DNA: TGTGCCAGCAGCTTGTCGACAGGGCGCTATGGCTACACCTTC

J gene: TRBJ2-5
clone size: .
V gene: TRBV14
D gene: .
CDR3 protein: CASSLPGLPGPYRPQYF
CDR3 DNA: TGTGCCAGCAGCCTACCGGGCCTTCCGGGCCCGTACAGGCCCCAGTACTTC

J gene: TRBJ1-2
clone size: .
V gene: TRBV7-6
D gene: TRBD1
CDR3 protein: CASSRTTGNYGYTF
CDR3 DNA: TGTGCCAGCAGCCGGACGACAGGGAACTATGGCTACACCTTC

J gene: TRBJ1-1
clone size: .
V gene: TRBV15
D gene: .
CDR3 protein: CATSGAMNTEAFF
CDR3 DNA: TGTGCCACCAGCGGGGCGATGAACACTGAAGCTTTCTTT

J gene: TRBJ2-7
clone size: .
V gene: TRBV19
D gene: .
CDR3 protein: CASSKSPGTLSYEQYF
CDR3 DNA: TGTGCCAGTAGTAAGTCCCCCGGGACACTTTCTTACGAGCAGTACTTC

J gene: TRBJ1-6
clone size: .
V gene: TRBV4-1
D gene: TRBD1
CDR3 protein: CASSQDGTGWSPLHF
CDR3 DNA: TGCGCCAGCAGCCAAGATGGGACAGGGTGGTCACCCCTCCACTTT

J gene: TRBJ2-7
clone size: .
V gene: TRBV30
D gene: TRBD2
CDR3 protein: CAWSVGSGGWYEQYF
CDR3 DNA: TGTGCCTGGAGTGTTGGTAGCGGGGGGTGGTACGAGCAGTACTTC